What follows is one T cell receptor beta chain and its context. TCRdb keeps only in-frame clones here, not all; method: immunoSEQ multiplex PCR. The sample yields tens of thousands of clones, roughly 72% seen once. The CDR3 sequence is 12 residues long. The germline CDR1 and CDR2 sequences are ENHRY and SYGVKD. After removal of 3 bases from V and 11 bases from J, the junction contained 6 bases not matched to a gene. This sample is drawn from a study of blood T cell repertoires in COVID-19. This chain links TRBV10-3 with TRBJ1-1; TRBD1 matches at 7 bases. The source material was peripheral blood. This receptor was obtained from a man between 65 and 85 years old with acute or convalescent COVID-19. The CDR3 region is CAISEGDRGAFF. CDR3 DNA sequence: TGTGCCATCAGTGAAGGGGACAGAGGGGCTTTCTTT.